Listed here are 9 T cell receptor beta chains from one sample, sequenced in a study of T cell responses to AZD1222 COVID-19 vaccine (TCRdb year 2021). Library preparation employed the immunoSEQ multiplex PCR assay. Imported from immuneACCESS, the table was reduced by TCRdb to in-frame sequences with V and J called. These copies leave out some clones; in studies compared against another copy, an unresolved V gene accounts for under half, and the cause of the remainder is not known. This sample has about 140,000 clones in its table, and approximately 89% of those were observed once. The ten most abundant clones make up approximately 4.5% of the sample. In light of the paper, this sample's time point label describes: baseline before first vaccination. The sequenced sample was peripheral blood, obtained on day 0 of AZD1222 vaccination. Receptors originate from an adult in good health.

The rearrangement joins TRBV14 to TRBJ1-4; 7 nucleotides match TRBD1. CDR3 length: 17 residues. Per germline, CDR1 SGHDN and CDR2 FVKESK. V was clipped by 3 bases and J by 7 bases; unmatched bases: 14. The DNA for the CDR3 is TGTGCCAGCAGCCAGTTCGTGGACAGGACGCGGAGTGAAAAACTGTTTTTT. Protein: CASSQFVDRTRSEKLFF.

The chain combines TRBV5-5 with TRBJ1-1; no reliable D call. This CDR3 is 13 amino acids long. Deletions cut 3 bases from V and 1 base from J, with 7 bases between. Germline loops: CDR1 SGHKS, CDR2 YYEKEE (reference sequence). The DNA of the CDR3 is TGTGCCAGCAGCTATTATAAGAACACTGAAGCTTTCTTT. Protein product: CASSYYKNTEAFF.

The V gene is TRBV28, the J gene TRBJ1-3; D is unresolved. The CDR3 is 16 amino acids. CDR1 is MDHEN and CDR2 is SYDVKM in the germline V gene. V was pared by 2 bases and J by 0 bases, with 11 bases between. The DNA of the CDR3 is TGTGCCAGCAGTTTACTTGTCGGCTACTCTGGAAACACCATATATTTT. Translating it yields CASSLLVGYSGNTIYF.

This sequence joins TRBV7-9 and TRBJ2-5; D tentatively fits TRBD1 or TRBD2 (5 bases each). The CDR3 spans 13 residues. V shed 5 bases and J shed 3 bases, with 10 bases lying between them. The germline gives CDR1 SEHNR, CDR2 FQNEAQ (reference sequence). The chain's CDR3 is CASSARGEETQYF. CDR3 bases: TGTGCCAGCAGCGCGAGAGGGGAAGAGACCCAGTACTTC. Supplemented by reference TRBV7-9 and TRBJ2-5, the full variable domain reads DTGVSQNPRHKITKRGQNVTFRCDPISEHNRLYWYRQTLGQGPEFLTYFQNEAQLEKSRLLSDRFSAERPKGSFSTLEIQRTEQGDSAMYLCASSARGEETQYFGPGTRLLVL.

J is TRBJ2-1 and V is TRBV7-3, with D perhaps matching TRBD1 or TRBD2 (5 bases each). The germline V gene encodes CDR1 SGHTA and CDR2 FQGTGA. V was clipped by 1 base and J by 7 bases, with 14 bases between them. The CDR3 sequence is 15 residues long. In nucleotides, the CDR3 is TGTGCCAGCAGCTTAAACGTGGATTGGGGGAATGAGCAGTTCTTC. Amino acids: CASSLNVDWGNEQFF.

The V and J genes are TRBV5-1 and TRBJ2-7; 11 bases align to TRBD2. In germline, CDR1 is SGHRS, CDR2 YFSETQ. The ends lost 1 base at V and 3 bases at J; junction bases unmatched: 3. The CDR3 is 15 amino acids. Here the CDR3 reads CASSLYGLAGYEQYF. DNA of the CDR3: TGCGCCAGCAGCTTGTATGGACTAGCGGGCTACGAGCAGTACTTC.

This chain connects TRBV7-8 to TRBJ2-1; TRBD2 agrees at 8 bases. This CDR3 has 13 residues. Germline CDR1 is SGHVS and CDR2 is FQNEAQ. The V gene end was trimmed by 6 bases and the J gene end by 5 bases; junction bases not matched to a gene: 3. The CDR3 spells CASRNSGDNEQFF. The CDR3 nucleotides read TGTGCCAGCAGAAATAGCGGGGACAATGAGCAGTTCTTC.

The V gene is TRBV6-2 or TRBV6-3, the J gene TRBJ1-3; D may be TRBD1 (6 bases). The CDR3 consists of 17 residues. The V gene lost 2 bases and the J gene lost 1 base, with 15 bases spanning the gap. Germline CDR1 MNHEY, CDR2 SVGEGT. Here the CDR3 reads CASSYPQGGNSGNTIYF. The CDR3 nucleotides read TGTGCCAGCAGTTACCCGCAAGGGGGAAATTCTGGAAACACCATATATTTT.

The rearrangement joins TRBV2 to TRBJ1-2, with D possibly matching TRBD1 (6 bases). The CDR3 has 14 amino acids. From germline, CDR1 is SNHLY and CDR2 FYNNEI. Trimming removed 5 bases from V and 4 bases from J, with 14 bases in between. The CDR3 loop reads CASSTGHSVYGYTF. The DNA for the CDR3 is TGTGCCAGCAGTACAGGGCATTCGGTCTATGGCTACACCTTC.